The sample holds a few counts of the clone carrying this T cell receptor (beta chain). Its antigen remains unidentified. The sample comes from a study of CD8 T cells in ankylosing spondylitis. Study-level points and caveats: Matched ankylosing spondylitis synovial fluid reportedly showed significant enrichment of disease-linked clones.

TCRdb independently ran MiXCR on the 5' RACE reads; one entry per CDR3 protein. Found here are roughly 260,000 distinct CDR3 sequences, around 20% of them singletons; the top ten hold about 8%. The CDR3 spans 15 residues. The J segment lost 2 bases and the V segment lost 5 bases, leaving 4 bases of the junction unmatched. CDR1 is SGHVS, CDR2 FNYEAQ, per germline. This sequence was found in a male donor with ankylosing spondylitis or in good health (not recorded which). The sample was blood, either unsorted or a sorted T cell fraction (not recorded which). This rearrangement joins TRBV7-6 to TRBJ1-5; 9 nucleotides match TRBD1. The chain's CDR3 is CASSRGQGGNQPQHF. Written as DNA, the CDR3 is TGTGCCAGCAGCCGGGGACAGGGTGGCAATCAGCCCCAGCATTTT.